These 23 T cell receptor beta chains originate from one sample sequenced in a study of beta chain features in type 1 diabetes. Overall study results and limits: Shorter TCRB CDR3s, moderately but significantly so, marked every one of the four CD4+ subsets in Type 1 diabetes patients.

The whole isolated RNA underwent reverse transcription, so sequencing captured expressed TCRB transcripts. TCRdb's table, derived via immunoSEQ multiplex PCR, lists solely in-frame clones and lacks some. The sample holds more than 250,000 clones, roughly 20% seen once. No cognate antigen is known for these TCRs. Source material: naive CD4+ T cells from blood. Source of these receptors: a woman in her forties with type 1 diabetes.

The gene calls are TRBV5-1 and TRBJ1-6, with D possibly matching TRBD1 (6 bases). Trimming pared 4 bases from V and 7 bases from J, leaving 18 bases between. This CDR3 comprises 16 residues. Per the germline V gene, CDR1 is SGHRS and CDR2 is YFSETQ. CDR3 loop: CASSPFTGLANSPLHF. The CDR3 DNA sequence: TGCGCCAGCAGCCCCTTCACAGGGCTTGCAAATTCACCCCTCCACTTT.

A few counts support this clone. V is TRBV9 and J is TRBJ2-1; the D is unclear. V was cut by 4 bases and J by 6 bases, with 14 bases left in between. The CDR3 is 14 residues long. CDR1 SGDLS and CDR2 YYNGEE come from the germline V gene. The CDR3 loop reads CASSPPETGNEQFF. CDR3 coding DNA: TGTGCCAGCAGCCCCCCAGAGACGGGCAATGAGCAGTTCTTC.

This chain connects TRBV29-1 to TRBJ1-1; D gene uncertain. The germline V gene encodes CDR1 SQVTM and CDR2 ANQGSEA. The CDR3 covers 11 residues. The V and J ends lost 6 bases and 3 bases respectively, with 8 bases between them. CDR3 sequence reads: CSVVRDTEAFF. The CDR3 DNA sequence: TGCAGCGTAGTACGGGACACTGAAGCTTTCTTT.

This chain's CDR3 is CASSYSSGGVDTQYF. CDR3 sequence (DNA): TGTGCCAGCAGTTACTCCAGTGGGGGGGTAGATACGCAGTATTTT. J is TRBJ2-3 and V is TRBV28, with 7 bases matching TRBD2. CDR1 is MDHEN, CDR2 SYDVKM, per germline. Unmatched junction bases numbered 9, after V lost 4 bases and J lost 5 bases. The CDR3 spans 15 residues.

This clone was found a few times. The genes are TRBV7-9 and TRBJ2-5, with TRBD1 matching over 10 bases. V was clipped by 5 bases and J by 5 bases; unmatched bases: 8. The germline CDR1 and CDR2 sequences are SEHNR and FQNEAQ (reference sequence). The CDR3 contains 15 residues. DNA of the CDR3: TGTGCCAGCAGCCCCGGGACAGGGGCTGGGGAGACCCAGTACTTC. This gives the protein CASSPGTGAGETQYF.

This rearrangement joins TRBV13 to TRBJ2-1; D not certain. The CDR3 covers 13 residues. Germline loops: CDR1 PRHDT, CDR2 FYEKMQ (reference sequence). V was trimmed by 3 bases and J by 10 bases, leaving 13 bases between them. The CDR3 DNA reads TGTGCCAGCAGCTTCATAGGATTCGGGGAGCAGTTCTTC. This translates into CASSFIGFGEQFF.

The chain combines TRBV7-9 with TRBJ1-2, with unresolved D. CDR3 length: 14 amino acids. With 5 bases removed from V and 1 base from J, the gap between germline ends came to 11 bases. Germline V lookup: CDR1 SEHNR, CDR2 FQNEAQ (reference sequence). The CDR3, as DNA: TGTGCCAGCAGCGCGGACGGGATTAACTATGGCTACACCTTC. The encoded protein is CASSADGINYGYTF.

The chain employs TRBV13 and TRBJ2-7; TRBD1 matches 7 bases. The germline V gene encodes CDR1 PRHDT and CDR2 FYEKMQ (reference sequence). The length of the CDR3 is 14 residues. The V segment lost 1 base and the J segment 6 bases; nucleotides outside the gene matches: 6. This CDR3 is CASSLDRAGGEQYF. The CDR3 DNA follows: TGTGCCAGCAGCTTAGATCGGGCAGGGGGCGAGCAGTACTTC.

The chain is built from TRBV10-3 and TRBJ2-7; TRBD2 matches at 9 bases. Germline-derived CDR1 and CDR2 are ENHRY and SYGVKD. There are 13 residues in the CDR3. With 6 bases clipped from V and 2 bases from J, the junction kept 2 bases outside the gene matches. The CDR3 DNA is TGTGCCATCAGGGCGGGAGGGCCCTACGAGCAGTACTTC. Translation gives CAIRAGGPYEQYF.

The sample holds a few counts of this clone. V and J are TRBV7-3 and TRBJ2-7; 9 positions agree with TRBD2. The germline CDR1 and CDR2 sequences are SGHTA and FQGTGA. The trim removed 5 bases at V and 0 bases at J, leaving 5 bases unmatched. CDR3 length equals 15 residues. The CDR3 DNA reads as TGTGCCAGCAGCCCCAGCGGGAGGAGCTCCTACGAGCAGTACTTC. Residues: CASSPSGRSSYEQYF.

This clone has just a few counts. The chain employs TRBV4-2 and TRBJ2-5, with 7 bases fitting TRBD2. Losses at the gene ends were 4 bases for V and 4 bases for J; bases not matched to a gene: 6. The CDR3 spans 14 residues. Per germline, CDR1 LGHNA and CDR2 YNFKEQ. Written as DNA, the CDR3 is TGTGCCAGCAGCCTTGGGGGGGGAGGAGAGACCCAGTACTTC. This codes for CASSLGGGGETQYF.

The sample holds a few counts of this clone. The V call is TRBV18, the J call TRBJ2-5, with 9 positions matching TRBD1. Germline loops: CDR1 KGHSH, CDR2 LQKENI. Losses at the gene ends were 6 bases for V and 5 bases for J; bases not matched to a gene: 7. The CDR3 loop spans 14 amino acids. The CDR3 sequence: CASSPTGQGETQYF. The CDR3 DNA follows: TGTGCCAGCTCCCCGACAGGACAGGGGGAGACCCAGTACTTC. Drawing the rest from reference TRBV18 and TRBJ2-5, the complete variable domain is NAGVMQNPRHLVRRRGQEARLRCSPMKGHSHVYWYRQLPEEGLKFMVYLQKENIIDESGMPKERFSAEFPKEGPSILRIQQVVRGDSAAYFCASSPTGQGETQYFGPGTRLLVL.

The chain recombines TRBV7-9 with TRBJ2-7, with D tentatively TRBD2 (7 bases). Germline CDR1 reads SEHNR; CDR2 reads FQNEAQ (reference sequence). The CDR3 has 16 amino acids. V dropped 5 bases and J dropped 7 bases, with 24 bases sitting between them. Here the CDR3 DNA reads TGTGCCAGCAGCCCCGAAGGGGGAGGGCCGTATCGGGAGCAGTACTTC. It encodes CASSPEGGGPYREQYF.

The chain recombines TRBV7-8 with TRBJ2-7; tentative D call: TRBD1 (5 bases). Deletions cut 5 bases from V and 2 bases from J, with 19 bases between. There are 16 residues in the CDR3. CDR1 is SGHVS, CDR2 FQNEAQ, per germline. CDR3 in amino acids: CASSLEIVGPPYEQYF. The DNA for the CDR3 is TGTGCCAGCAGCCTTGAGATTGTGGGGCCCCCCTACGAGCAGTACTTC.

V and J are TRBV27 and TRBJ1-2; 7 bases line up with TRBD1. Germline CDR1 MNHEY, CDR2 SMNVEV (reference sequence). V shed 4 bases, J shed 7 bases, and the junction held 9 bases outside the gene matches. The CDR3 loop spans 14 amino acids. Here the CDR3 reads CASSSGTALGGYTF. The CDR3 DNA follows: TGTGCCAGCAGTTCGGGGACAGCCCTGGGTGGCTACACCTTC.

This clone has more than one count but fewer than ten. CDR3 loop: CASSQERDSYYNSPLHF. The CDR3 DNA reads TGTGCCAGCAGCCAAGAACGGGACAGCTATTATAATTCACCCCTCCACTTT. The chain joins TRBV14 to TRBJ1-6; 7 positions agree with TRBD1. From germline, CDR1 is SGHDN and CDR2 FVKESK. J lost 4 bases, V lost 0 bases, and 6 bases had no gene match. The CDR3 spans 17 residues.

This sequence joins TRBV11-2 and TRBJ1-2, with 9 bases identical to TRBD1. Germline-derived CDR1 and CDR2 are SGHAT and FQNNGV. This CDR3 is built from 15 residues. Trimming cost V 3 bases and J 0 bases; bases outside gene matches: 2. The CDR3 sequence: CASSLGTGTNYGYTF. As DNA, the CDR3 is TGTGCCAGCAGCTTGGGGACAGGGACTAACTATGGCTACACCTTC.

This rearrangement joins TRBV28 to TRBJ2-1; 7 nucleotides align to TRBD2. The CDR3 runs to 15 residues. V gave up 4 bases and J gave up 1 base; unmatched junction bases: 4. CDR1 and CDR2 from the germline V gene are MDHEN and SYDVKM. The CDR3 coding sequence is TGTGCCAGCAGTTGGGGGGGTCCTTCCTACAATGAGCAGTTCTTC. Encoded protein: CASSWGGPSYNEQFF.

The rearrangement uses TRBV4-1 and TRBJ2-7, with 8 bases matching TRBD1. Germline V gives CDR1 MGHRA, CDR2 YSYEKL. This CDR3 region has 16 residues. After removal of 7 bases from V and 9 bases from J, the junction contained 20 bases not matched to a gene. In DNA, the CDR3 is TGCGCCAGCACCGAGCTCCCTCCTGGACAGGGCGTACGGCAGTACTTC. It specifies CASTELPPGQGVRQYF.

This clone was seen only a few times. The V call is TRBV7-9, the J call TRBJ1-1; no firm D call. V shed 6 bases and J shed 6 bases, with 14 bases lying between them. CDR1 is SEHNR, CDR2 FQNEAQ, per germline (reference sequence). The CDR3 runs 13 residues. The CDR3 DNA follows: TGTGCCAGCAGTTTCGGAGTTTTGGCTGAAGCTTTCTTT. It codes for CASSFGVLAEAFF.

The chain employs TRBV6-5 and TRBJ2-6; D not certain. V was shortened by 2 bases and J by 0 bases, with 5 bases between the two germline ends. The CDR3 is 15 residues long. In germline, CDR1 is MNHEY, CDR2 SVGAGI. The CDR3 coding sequence is TGTGCCAGCAGTTACAGCGTCTCTGGGGCCAACGTCCTGACTTTC. This codes for CASSYSVSGANVLTF.

This chain joins TRBV7-2 and TRBJ2-2; no firm D call. The length of the CDR3 is 14 residues. CDR1 and CDR2 (germline): SGHTA, FQGNSA. The V end lost 3 bases, the J end lost 3 bases, and 8 bases lay between the germline ends. The DNA of the CDR3 is TGTGCCAGCAGCTTCTTCGTTGACACCGGGGAGCTGTTTTTT. It is translated as CASSFFVDTGELFF.

CDR3 sequence (DNA): TGCGCCAGCAGCCAAGGAATGGGAGCCGCTCAAGAGACCCAGTACTTC. This sequence encodes CASSQGMGAAQETQYF. The gene calls are TRBV4-1 and TRBJ2-5; TRBD2 might be the D (5 bases). CDR1 and CDR2 from the germline V gene are MGHRA and YSYEKL. V was pared by 1 base and J by 2 bases, with 14 bases between. The CDR3 totals 16 residues.